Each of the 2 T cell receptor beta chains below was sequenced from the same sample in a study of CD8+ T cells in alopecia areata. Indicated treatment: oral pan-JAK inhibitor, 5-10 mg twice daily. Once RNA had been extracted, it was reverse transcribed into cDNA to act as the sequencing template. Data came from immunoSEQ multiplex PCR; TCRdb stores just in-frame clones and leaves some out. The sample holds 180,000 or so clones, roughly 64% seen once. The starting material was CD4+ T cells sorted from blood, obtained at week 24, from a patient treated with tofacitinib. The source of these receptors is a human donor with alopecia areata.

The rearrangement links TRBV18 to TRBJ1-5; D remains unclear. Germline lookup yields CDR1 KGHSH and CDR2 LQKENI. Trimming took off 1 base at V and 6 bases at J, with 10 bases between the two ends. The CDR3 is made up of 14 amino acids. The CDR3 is CASSPLEGSQPQHF. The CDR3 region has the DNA TGTGCCAGCTCACCACTCGAAGGTTCTCAGCCCCAGCATTTT.

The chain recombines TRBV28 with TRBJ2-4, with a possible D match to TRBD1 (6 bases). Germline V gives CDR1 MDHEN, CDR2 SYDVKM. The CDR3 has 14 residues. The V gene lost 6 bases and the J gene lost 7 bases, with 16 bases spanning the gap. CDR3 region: CASRKGGGANIQYF. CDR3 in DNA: TGTGCCAGCAGAAAAGGTGGGGGCGCGAACATTCAGTACTTC.